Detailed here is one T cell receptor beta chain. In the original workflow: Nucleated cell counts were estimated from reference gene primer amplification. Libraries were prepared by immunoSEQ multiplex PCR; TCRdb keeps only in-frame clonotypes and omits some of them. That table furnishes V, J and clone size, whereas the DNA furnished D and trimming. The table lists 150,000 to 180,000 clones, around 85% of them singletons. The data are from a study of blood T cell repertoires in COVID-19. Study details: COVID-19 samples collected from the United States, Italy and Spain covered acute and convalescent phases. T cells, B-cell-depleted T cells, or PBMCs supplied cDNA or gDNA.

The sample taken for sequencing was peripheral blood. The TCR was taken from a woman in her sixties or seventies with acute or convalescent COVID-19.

The CDR3 DNA sequence: TGTGCCAGCAGCCTCTGGGGGACAGGATATGGCTACACCTTC. Translating gives CASSLWGTGYGYTF. The chain carries TRBV6-5 and TRBJ1-2, with 8 bases that match TRBD1. V shed 6 bases and J 5 bases; nucleotides not matched to a gene: 8. This CDR3 comprises 14 residues. CDR1 and CDR2 from the germline V gene are MNHEY and SVGAGI.